The present T cell receptor (beta chain) was sequenced within a study of T cell responses to AZD1222 COVID-19 vaccine. Of note for this clone: The antigen is not known.

The CDR3 covers 18 residues. The trim removed 4 bases at V and 2 bases at J, leaving 6 bases unmatched. Germline CDR1 SEHNR, CDR2 FQNEAQ (reference sequence). Study-wide points: Reportedly, nearly half of unique spike TCRs recognized epitopes outside B.1.351/B.1.1.7 mutations. Spike-specific TCR depth and breadth grew after two AZD1222 doses.

TCRdb keeps only in-frame clones here, not all; method: immunoSEQ multiplex PCR. The table has 150,000 to 250,000 clones, under 95% seen once. The chain has TRBV7-9 and TRBJ2-1; TRBD2 aligns across 15 bases. The sequence came from an adult who received the AZD1222 COVID-19 vaccine. The specimen comprised peripheral blood, sampled 28 days after the second AZD1222 dose. CDR3 sequence reads: CASSSTGTSGGTYNEQFF. The CDR3 nucleotides are TGTGCCAGCAGCTCTACCGGGACTAGCGGGGGGACCTACAATGAGCAGTTCTTC.